A selection of T cell receptor beta chains follows, all from one sample in a study of cytomegalovirus exposure and HLA in healthy donors. Sequencing was performed with immunoSEQ multiplex PCR; in TCRdb, only in-frame clones are kept and a portion is missing. Of some 150,000 clones listed, less than 85% are singletons. The material sequenced was PBMCs. All receptors derive from a man in his forties in good health and CMV-seronegative. CDR3s include the opening cysteine and the closing phenylalanine or tryptophan.

16	TRBV9	TRBJ1-2	CASSVDQSTGGHGYTF
12	TRBV9	TRBJ1-5	CAGQDSNQPQHF
14	TRBV28	TRBJ1-1	CASSFFGRGPEAFF
17	TRBV4-2	TRBJ2-6	CASSDSQFSSGANVLTF
14	TRBV2	TRBJ1-4	CASSDPTTNEKLFF
14	TRBV7-3	TRBJ2-1	CASSLTQWGDEQFF
15	TRBV7-9	TRBJ1-6	CASSPPGQGNSPLHF
15	TRBV30	TRBJ1-6	CAWSVQGIYNSPLHF
14	TRBV30	TRBJ2-1	CAWSRGGGANEQFF
18	TRBV7-9	TRBJ1-2	CSSSPNLQVVSGLSGYTF
15	TRBV2	TRBJ1-5	CASRENRASNQPQHF
12	TRBV18	TRBJ1-2	CASSPQGEGYTF
11	TRBV5-5	TRBJ2-1	CANIRQPSDFF
14	TRBV2	TRBJ2-7	CASSDRGVTYEQYF
14	TRBV13	TRBJ2-4	CASKRGWVKNIQYF
14	TRBV6-1	TRBJ2-7	CASSGTGLSYEQYF
15	TRBV15	TRBJ2-5	CATSSGGTAEETQYF
16	TRBV18	TRBJ2-1	CASSPTTSGGDNEQFF
12	TRBV10-3	TRBJ2-3	CAISRGADTQYF
13	TRBV7-7	TRBJ2-2	CASGRSGTGELFF
15	TRBV6-5	TRBJ2-3	CASSPRTGGADTQYF
14	TRBV5-1	TRBJ1-1	CASSVQGDGTEAFF
16	TRBV19	TRBJ1-5	CASSIVRGRANQPQHF
15	TRBV18	TRBJ1-4	CASLESGGTNEKLFF
13	TRBV6-5	TRBJ2-7	CASSYYRSYEQYF
15	TRBV6-5	TRBJ2-5	CASSSAGGYQETQYF
11	TRBV6-1	TRBJ2-7	CASKGAYEQYF
16	TRBV4-1	TRBJ1-2	CASSQESGRGGTGYTF
14	TRBV5-4	TRBJ2-1	CASSAGLAINEQFF
13	TRBV7-7	TRBJ2-5	CASSTDRAETQYF
14	TRBV5-8	TRBJ1-3	CASSRDIVPNTIYF
15	TRBV4-2	TRBJ2-7	CASSQGTSGIYEQYF
13	TRBV30	TRBJ1-5	CAWAYYSNQPQHF
18	TRBV4-1	TRBJ2-5	CASSQLGQAGAIPETQYF
14	TRBV27	TRBJ2-6	CASSPTSGANVLTF
14	TRBV7-2	TRBJ2-7	CASSSRGGVLRENF
13	TRBV10-1	NA	CASSERGDYEQYF
17	TRBV18	TRBJ2-7	CASSPLTGGASAYEQYF
15	TRBV6-1	TRBJ2-4	CAIIPGQGAKNIQYF
16	TRBV4-1	TRBJ2-2	CASSQDPGLVTGELFF
12	TRBV27	TRBJ1-5	CASSPTNQPQHF
17	TRBV2	TRBJ2-2	CASWALAGAPNTGELFF
15	TRBV15	TRBJ2-7	CATSRAGTGVYEQYF
13	TRBV2	TRBJ2-7	CARGTSGSYEQYF
15	TRBV11-2	TRBJ2-7	CASSLYRDPDYEQYF
14	TRBV7-6	TRBJ1-2	CASSLATGESGYTF
15	TRBV9	TRBJ2-7	CASSVAGGILDEQYF
13	TRBV2	TRBJ2-5	CATVKAGGETQYF
14	TRBV7-2	TRBJ1-5	CASSPAGVGQPQHF
12	TRBV7-9	TRBJ1-1	CASREPGTEAFF
16	TRBV19	TRBJ2-3	CASSIGTSGGRSTQYF